The T cell receptor (beta chain) described here comes from a study of PD-1 blockade in classical Hodgkin lymphoma. Stated time point: cycle 4 day 1 (C4D1), after more than five weeks of nivolumab. Exposure to brentuximab vedotin varied, and each patient had relapsed following autologous stem cell transplantation. Classifying best responses yielded complete response, partial response or progressive disease. Data came from immunoSEQ multiplex PCR; TCRdb stores just in-frame clones and leaves some out. The table records around 7,400 clones, roughly four fifths of them present only once. General observations from the study: At C4D1, TCR diversity had climbed significantly for CD4+ cells, though not for CD8+ cells. Diminished baseline TCR diversity has been reported in newly diagnosed patients relative to healthy donors. Complete responders' baseline diversity resembled that of newly diagnosed patients.

In regard to this clone: Its antigen is unidentified.

The sample in question was peripheral blood mononuclear cells (PBMCs), obtained before the fourth cycle of nivolumab. The sequence was collected from a human donor with classical Hodgkin lymphoma.

CDR3 protein: CASSLSYNEQFF. CDR3 coding DNA: TGCGCCAGCAGCCTTAGTTACAATGAGCAGTTCTTC. The chain couples TRBV4-3 to TRBJ2-1; D is undetermined. The CDR3 is 12 residues long. Trimming cost V 4 bases and J 4 bases, with 5 bases left between them. Germline values: CDR1 LGHNA, CDR2 YSLEER.